This TCR beta chain emerged from a study of beta chain features in type 1 diabetes. As every portion of the isolated RNA was reverse transcribed, the sequencing read expressed TCRB transcripts. Here immunoSEQ multiplex PCR was the method, and the copy in TCRdb shows in-frame clones only, minus some. The repertoire includes 160,000 or so clones, roughly 9% of them detected once, and about 0.7% sits in the top ten. A word on this clone: Antigen unknown.

Whole-study results and caveats: There was a moderate but significant shortening of TCRB CDR3s in all four CD4+ subsets of Type 1 diabetes patients.

The sequencing sample was made of central memory CD4+ T cells from blood. The TCR originated in a woman between 25 and 40 years old with type 1 diabetes.

The chain's CDR3 is CASSEVRRDTEAFF. The DNA of the CDR3 is TGTGCCAGCAGTGAGGTTCGACGGGACACTGAAGCTTTCTTT. The chain has TRBV6-1 and TRBJ1-1; D is unclear. There are 14 residues in the CDR3. CDR1 and CDR2 from the germline V gene are MNHNS and SASEGT. Trimming pared 3 bases from V and 3 bases from J, leaving 11 bases between.